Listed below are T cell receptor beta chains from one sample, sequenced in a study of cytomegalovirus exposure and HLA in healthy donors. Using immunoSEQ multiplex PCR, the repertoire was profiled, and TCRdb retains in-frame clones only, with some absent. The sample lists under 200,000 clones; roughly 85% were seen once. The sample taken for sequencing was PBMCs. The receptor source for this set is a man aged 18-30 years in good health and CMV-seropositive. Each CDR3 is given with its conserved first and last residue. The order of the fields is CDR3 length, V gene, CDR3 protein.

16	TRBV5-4	CASSLAPGGTNEKLFF
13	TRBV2	CASSAEGGSPLHF
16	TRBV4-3	CASSQRTGTMNTEAFF
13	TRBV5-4	CASRTSGSYEQYF
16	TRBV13	CASSPQGSEVAGELFF
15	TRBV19	CASTNRGIGWNGYTF
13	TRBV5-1	CASSLLGAEAQYF
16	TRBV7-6	CASRFPGGGKFYGYTF
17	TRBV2	CASSEGQVLLAKNIQYF
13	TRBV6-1	CASSELGAGRRHF
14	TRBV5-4	CASSLAPGSYEQYF
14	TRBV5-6	CASSFGTGPYGYTF
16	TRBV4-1	CASSLMGGQGTYEQYF
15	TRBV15	CATSSFGTTQETQYF
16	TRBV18	CASSLGTEYYNSPLHF
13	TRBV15	CATRPGGQETQYF
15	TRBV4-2	CASSQDVSGGREQFF
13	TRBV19	CASSPGQGYGYTF
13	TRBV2	CASSEGGAGELFF
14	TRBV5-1	CASSLGQGIYGYTF
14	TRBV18	CASSPSTGKQPQHF
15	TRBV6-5	CASSAGDRVPDTQYF
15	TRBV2	CASSIAGGAKNIQYF
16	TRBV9	CASSGPGAPSGNTIYF
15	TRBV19	CASKTHSKNNEKLFF
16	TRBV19	CASSTRDRVIGETQYF
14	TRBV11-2	CASSLNRGADTQYF
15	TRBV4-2	CASSQVPAVTYEQYF
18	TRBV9	CASSVQGQVKNLNTEAFF